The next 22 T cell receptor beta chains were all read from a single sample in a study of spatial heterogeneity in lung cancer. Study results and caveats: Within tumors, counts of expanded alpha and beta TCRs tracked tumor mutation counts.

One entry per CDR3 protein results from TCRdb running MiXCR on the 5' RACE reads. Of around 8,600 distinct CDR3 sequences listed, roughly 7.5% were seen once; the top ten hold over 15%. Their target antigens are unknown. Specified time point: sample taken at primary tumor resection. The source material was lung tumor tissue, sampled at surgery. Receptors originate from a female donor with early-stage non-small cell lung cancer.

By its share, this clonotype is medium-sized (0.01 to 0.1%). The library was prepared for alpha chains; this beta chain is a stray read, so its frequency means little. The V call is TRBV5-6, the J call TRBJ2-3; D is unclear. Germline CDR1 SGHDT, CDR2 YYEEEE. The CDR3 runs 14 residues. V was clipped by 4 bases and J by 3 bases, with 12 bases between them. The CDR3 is CASSPETRTDTQYF. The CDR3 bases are TGTGCCAGCAGCCCGGAAACCCGGACAGATACGCAGTATTTT.

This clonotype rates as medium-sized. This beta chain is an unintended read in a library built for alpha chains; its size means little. In DNA, the CDR3 is TGCGCCAGCAGCCAAGGTCCAGGTGGGCCAAGGGGGACCGGGGAGCTGTTTTTT. Amino acid sequence: CASSQGPGGPRGTGELFF. The chain couples TRBV4-1 to TRBJ2-2, with TRBD1 as a possible D gene (6 bases). This CDR3 has 18 amino acids. In germline, CDR1 is MGHRA, CDR2 YSYEKL. V was shortened by 1 base and J by 5 bases, with 20 bases between the two germline ends.

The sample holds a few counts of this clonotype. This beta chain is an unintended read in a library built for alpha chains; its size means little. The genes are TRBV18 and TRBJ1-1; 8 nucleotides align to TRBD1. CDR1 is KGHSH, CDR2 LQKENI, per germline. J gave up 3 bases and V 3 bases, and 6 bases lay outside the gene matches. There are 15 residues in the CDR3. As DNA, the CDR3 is TGTGCCAGCTCACCCGGCAGGGGGCTGGACACTGAAGCTTTCTTT. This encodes CASSPGRGLDTEAFF.

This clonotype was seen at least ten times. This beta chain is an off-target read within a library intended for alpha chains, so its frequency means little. This CDR3 is CASGRQLGETQYF. DNA of the CDR3: TGTGCCAGCGGTCGACAGTTAGGGGAGACCCAGTACTTC. The chain links TRBV6-1 to TRBJ2-5; perhaps TRBD1 as D (5 bases). The CDR3 sequence is 13 residues long. Germline CDR1 MNHNS, CDR2 SASEGT. With 8 bases removed from V and 5 bases from J, the gap between germline ends came to 15 bases.

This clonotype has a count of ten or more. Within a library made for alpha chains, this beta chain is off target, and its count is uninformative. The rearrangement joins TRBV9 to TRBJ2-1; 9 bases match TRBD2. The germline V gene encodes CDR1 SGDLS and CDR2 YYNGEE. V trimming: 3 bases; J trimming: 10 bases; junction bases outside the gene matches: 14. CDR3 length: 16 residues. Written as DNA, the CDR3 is TGTGCCAGCAGCGCCGGACTAGCGATTACCAGTTCGGAGCAGTTCTTC. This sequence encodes CASSAGLAITSSEQFF. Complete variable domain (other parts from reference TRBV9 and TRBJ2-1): DSGVTQTPKHLITATGQRVTLRCSPRSGDLSVYWYQQSLDQGLQFLIQYYNGEERAKGNILERFSAQQFPDLHSELNLSSLELGDSALYFCASSAGLAITSSEQFFGPGTRLTVL.

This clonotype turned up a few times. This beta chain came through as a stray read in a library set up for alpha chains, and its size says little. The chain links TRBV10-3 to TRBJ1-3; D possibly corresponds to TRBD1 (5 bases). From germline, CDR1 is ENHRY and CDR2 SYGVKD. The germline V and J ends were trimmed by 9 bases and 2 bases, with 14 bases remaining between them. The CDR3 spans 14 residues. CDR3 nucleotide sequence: TGTGCCATACGGGACGGGAGGGCTGGAAACACCATATATTTT. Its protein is CAIRDGRAGNTIYF.

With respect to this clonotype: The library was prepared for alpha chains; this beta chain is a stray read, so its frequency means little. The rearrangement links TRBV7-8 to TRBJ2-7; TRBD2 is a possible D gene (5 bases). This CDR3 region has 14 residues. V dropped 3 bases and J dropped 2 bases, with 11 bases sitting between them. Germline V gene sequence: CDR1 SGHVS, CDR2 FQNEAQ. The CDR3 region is CASSFNGDTYEQYF. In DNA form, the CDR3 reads TGTGCCAGCAGCTTTAACGGGGATACCTACGAGCAGTACTTC.

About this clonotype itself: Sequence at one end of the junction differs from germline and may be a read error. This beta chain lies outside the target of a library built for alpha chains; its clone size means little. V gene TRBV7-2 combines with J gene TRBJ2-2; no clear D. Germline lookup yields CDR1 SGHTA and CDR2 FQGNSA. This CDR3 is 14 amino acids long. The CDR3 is CASSVRFTIGELFF. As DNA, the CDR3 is TGTGCTAGCAGCGTGCGGTTCACCATCGGGGAGCTGTTTTTT.

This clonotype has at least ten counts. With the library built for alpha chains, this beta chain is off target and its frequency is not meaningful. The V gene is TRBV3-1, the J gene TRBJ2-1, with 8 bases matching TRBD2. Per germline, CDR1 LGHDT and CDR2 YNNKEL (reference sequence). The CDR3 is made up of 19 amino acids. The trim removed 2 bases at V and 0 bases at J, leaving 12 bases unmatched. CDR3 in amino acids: CASSQRGGRTQSSYNEQFF. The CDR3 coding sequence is TGTGCCAGCAGCCAACGGGGCGGGAGGACCCAGAGCTCCTACAATGAGCAGTTCTTC.

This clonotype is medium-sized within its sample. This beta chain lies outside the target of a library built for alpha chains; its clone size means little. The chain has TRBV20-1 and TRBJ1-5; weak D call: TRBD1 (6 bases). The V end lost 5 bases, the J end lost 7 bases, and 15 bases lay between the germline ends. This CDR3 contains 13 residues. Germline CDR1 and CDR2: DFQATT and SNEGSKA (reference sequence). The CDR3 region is CSALGQVGQPQHF. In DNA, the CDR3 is TGCAGTGCTTTGGGACAAGTCGGGCAGCCCCAGCATTTT.

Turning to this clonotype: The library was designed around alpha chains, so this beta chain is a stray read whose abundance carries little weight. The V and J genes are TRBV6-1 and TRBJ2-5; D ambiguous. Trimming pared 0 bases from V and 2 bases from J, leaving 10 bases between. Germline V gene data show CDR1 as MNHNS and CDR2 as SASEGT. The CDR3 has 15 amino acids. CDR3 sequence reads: CASSEALGRQETQYF. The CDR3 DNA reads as TGTGCCAGCAGTGAAGCGCTGGGCAGGCAAGAGACCCAGTACTTC.

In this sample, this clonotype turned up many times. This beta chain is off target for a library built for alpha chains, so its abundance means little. The chain's CDR3 is CASSLVGQKETQYF. The CDR3 DNA reads TGCGCCAGCAGCTTGGTAGGACAGAAAGAGACCCAGTACTTC. The J gene is TRBJ2-5, the V gene TRBV5-1, with a tentative D call TRBD1 (6 bases). Trimming left V 0 bases short and J 3 bases short, with 9 bases between. The CDR3 contains 14 residues. The germline V gene encodes CDR1 SGHRS and CDR2 YFSETQ.

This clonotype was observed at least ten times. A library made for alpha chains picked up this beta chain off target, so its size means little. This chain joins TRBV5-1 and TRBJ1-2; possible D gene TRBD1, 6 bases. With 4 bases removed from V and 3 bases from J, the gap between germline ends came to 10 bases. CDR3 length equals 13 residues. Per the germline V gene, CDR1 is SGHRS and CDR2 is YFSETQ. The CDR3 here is CASSGGLYYGYTF. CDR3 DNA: TGCGCCAGCAGCGGGGGCCTGTACTATGGCTACACCTTC.

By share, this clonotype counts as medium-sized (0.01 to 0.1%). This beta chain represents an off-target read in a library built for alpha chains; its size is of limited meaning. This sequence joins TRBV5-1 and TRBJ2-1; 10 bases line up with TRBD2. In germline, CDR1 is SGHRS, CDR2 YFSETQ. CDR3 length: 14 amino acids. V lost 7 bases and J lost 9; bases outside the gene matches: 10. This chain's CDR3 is CASSTSGRATEQFF. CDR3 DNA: TGCGCCAGCTCCACGAGCGGGAGGGCCACTGAGCAGTTCTTC.

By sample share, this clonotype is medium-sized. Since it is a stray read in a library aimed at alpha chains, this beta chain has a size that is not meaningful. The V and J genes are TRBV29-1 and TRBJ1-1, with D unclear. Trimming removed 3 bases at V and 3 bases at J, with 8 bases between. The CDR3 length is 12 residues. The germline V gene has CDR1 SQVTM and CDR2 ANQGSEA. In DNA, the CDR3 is TGCAGCGTTGACGTAAGGGACACTGAAGCTTTCTTT. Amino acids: CSVDVRDTEAFF. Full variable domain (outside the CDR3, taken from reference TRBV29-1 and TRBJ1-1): SAVISQKPSRDICQRGTSLTIQCQVDSQVTMMFWYRQQPGQSLTLIATANQGSEATYESGFVIDKFPISRPNLTFSTLTVSNMSPEDSSIYLCSVDVRDTEAFFGQGTRLTVV.

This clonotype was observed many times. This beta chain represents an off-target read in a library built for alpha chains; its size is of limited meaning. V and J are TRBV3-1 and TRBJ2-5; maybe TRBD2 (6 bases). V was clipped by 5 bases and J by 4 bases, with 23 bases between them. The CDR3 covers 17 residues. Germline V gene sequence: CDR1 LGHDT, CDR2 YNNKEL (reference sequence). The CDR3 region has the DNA TGTGCCAGCAGCGTTGGGGCTAGCGACTTCGGCGGAGAGACCCAGTACTTC. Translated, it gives CASSVGASDFGGETQYF.

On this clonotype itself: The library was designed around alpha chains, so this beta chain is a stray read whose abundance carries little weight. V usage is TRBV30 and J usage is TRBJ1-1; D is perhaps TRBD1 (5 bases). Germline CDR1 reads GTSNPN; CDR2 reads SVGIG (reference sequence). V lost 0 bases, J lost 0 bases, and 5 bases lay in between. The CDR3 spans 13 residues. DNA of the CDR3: TGTGCCTGGAGTGTACAGGTGAACACTGAAGCTTTCTTT. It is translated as CAWSVQVNTEAFF. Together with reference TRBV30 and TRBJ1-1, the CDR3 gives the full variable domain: SQTIHQWPATLVQPVGSPLSLECTVEGTSNPNLYWYRQAAGRGLQLLFYSVGIGQISSEVPQNLSASRPQDRQFILSSKKLLLSDSGFYLCAWSVQVNTEAFFGQGTRLTVV.

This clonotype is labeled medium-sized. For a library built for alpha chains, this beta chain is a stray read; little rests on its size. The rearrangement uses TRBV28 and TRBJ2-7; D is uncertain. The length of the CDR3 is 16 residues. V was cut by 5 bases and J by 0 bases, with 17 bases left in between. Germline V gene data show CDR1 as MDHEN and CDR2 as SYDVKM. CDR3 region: CASSTGSGVGSYEQYF. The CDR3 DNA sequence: TGTGCCAGCAGTACCGGAAGTGGGGTGGGCTCCTACGAGCAGTACTTC.

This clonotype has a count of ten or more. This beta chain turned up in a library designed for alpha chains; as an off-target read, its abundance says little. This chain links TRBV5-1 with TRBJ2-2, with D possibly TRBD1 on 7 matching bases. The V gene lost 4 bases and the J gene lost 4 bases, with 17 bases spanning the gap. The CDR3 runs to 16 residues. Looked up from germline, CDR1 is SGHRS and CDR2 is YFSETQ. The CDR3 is CASSTSSQGGTGELFF. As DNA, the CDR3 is TGCGCCAGCAGCACTTCTAGCCAGGGGGGCACCGGGGAGCTGTTTTTT.

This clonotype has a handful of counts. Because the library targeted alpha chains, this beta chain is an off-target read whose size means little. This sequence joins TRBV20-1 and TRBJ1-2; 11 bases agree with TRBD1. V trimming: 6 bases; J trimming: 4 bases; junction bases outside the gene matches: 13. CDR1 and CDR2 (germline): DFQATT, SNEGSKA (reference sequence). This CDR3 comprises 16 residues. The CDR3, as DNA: TGCAGTGCCACGCCCGGACAGGGGGCGCTCGGCTATGGCTACACCTTC. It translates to CSATPGQGALGYGYTF.

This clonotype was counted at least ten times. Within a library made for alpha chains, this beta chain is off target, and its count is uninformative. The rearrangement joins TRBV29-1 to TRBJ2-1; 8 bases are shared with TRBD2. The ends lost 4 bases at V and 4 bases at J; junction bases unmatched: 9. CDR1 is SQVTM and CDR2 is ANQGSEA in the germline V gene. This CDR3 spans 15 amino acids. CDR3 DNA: TGCAGCGTTGGAACCACTAGCGGTTATTACAATGAGCAGTTCTTC. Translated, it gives CSVGTTSGYYNEQFF.

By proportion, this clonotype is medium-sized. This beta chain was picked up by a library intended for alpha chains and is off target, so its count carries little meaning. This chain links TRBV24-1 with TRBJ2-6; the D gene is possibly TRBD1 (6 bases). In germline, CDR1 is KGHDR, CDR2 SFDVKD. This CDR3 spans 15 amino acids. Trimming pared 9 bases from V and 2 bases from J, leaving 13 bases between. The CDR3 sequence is CATSGNRAGANVLTF. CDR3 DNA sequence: TGTGCCACCTCAGGAAACAGGGCTGGGGCCAACGTCCTGACTTTC.